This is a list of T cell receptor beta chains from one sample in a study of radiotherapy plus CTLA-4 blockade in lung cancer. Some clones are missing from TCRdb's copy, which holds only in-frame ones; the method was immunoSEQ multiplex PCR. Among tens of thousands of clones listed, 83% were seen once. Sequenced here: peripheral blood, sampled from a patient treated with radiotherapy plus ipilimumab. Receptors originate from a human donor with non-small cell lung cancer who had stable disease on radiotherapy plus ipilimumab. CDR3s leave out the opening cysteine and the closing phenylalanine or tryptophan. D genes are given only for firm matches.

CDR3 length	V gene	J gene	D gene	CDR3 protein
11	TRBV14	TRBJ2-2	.	ASSQSGVRELF
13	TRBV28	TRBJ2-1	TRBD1	ASCPGTASYNEQF
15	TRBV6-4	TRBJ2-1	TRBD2	ASSEFGRGGSYNEQF
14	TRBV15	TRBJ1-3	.	ATSSPRDGSGNTIY
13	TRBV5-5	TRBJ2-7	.	ASSSGQTSSYEQY
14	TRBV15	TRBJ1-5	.	ATSRDSSNSNQPQH
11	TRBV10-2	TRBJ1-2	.	ASSESLYYGYT
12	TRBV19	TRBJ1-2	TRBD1	ATTPLDRFYGYT
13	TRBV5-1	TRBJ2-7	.	ASSPGLTGIYEQY
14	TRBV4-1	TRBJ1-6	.	ASSAGTGMSNSPLH
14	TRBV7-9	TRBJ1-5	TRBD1	ASSFGTAMWDQPQH
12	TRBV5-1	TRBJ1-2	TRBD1	ASSLSQGSYGYT
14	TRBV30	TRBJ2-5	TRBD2	AWSRLAGGSQETQY
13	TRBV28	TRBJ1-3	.	ASRSFGSAANTIY
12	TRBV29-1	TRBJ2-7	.	SAGYQGSSYEQY
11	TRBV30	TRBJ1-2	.	AWSSTGDNGYT
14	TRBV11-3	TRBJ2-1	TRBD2	ASSPGTSGRHNEQF
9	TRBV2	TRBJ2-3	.	ASTEVDTQY
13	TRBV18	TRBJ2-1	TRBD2	ASSPVSGTYNEQF
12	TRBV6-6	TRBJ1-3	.	ASSYDFSGNTIY
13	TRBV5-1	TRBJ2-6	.	ASSREPTGANVLT
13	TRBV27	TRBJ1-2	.	ASSLLAGNGRGYT
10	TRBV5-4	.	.	ASSLVSDEQY
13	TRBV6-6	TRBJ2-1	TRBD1	ASSYSGQGANEQF